Described below is a single TCR beta chain sequence and its context. The clone's antigen remains unknown. Base qualities were left out, and no much larger clone turns up one base away. CDR1 and CDR2, per the germline V gene, are SNHLY and FYNNEI. Germline trimming amounts to 5 bases on V and 6 bases on J, with 13 as the count of junction bases outside the gene matches. The CDR3 starts with the cysteine, ends with the phenylalanine, and has 15 residues. The only DNA kept is the CDR3, 45 bases in frame from the first base. This entry is derived from a study of regulatory dendritic cells for organ transplantation (dated by TCRdb to between 2016 and 2019). In terms of the full investigation: Regulatory dendritic cells were generated from monocytes cultured with vitamin D3 on days 0 and 4 and IL-10 on day 4. TCRbeta repertoires were sequenced from sorted naive and memory CD4+ and CD8+ T cells before and after allostimulation with regulatory or mature dendritic cells. To evaluate the response of the DCs to a potent maturation-inducing agent, LPS was added to DC cultures on day 6. Overall study outcomes, separate from this receptor: Highly diverse repertoires were observed in naive CD4+ and CD8+ T cells, whereas lower diversity was observed in memory cells, and the most oligoclonal repertoires were found in memory CD8+ cells. The authors pointed out considerable heterogeneity between individuals in the alloreactive memory CD8+ T cell pool, and only two subjects were sequenced. In both subjects, allostimulation led to expansion of memory CD8+ clones, though the expansion induced by regulatory dendritic cells appeared to be more limited than that induced by mature dendritic cells. Among the resting subsets, memory CD8+ T cells contained the most alloreactive TCR clonotypes.

Sorted T cell subsets were CFSE-labeled and co-cultured for about five days with allogeneic regulatory or mature dendritic cells at a 1:10 DC:T ratio. FACS was used to sort CD4+ or CD8+ cells into naive T cells, defined as CD45RA+, and memory T cells, defined as CD45RO+. The T cells used for TCR sequencing were obtained from a couple of healthy control subjects. The Qiagen DNeasy Blood & Tissue Kit was used for extraction of genomic DNA. Multiplexed two-step PCR with Vbeta-specific forward primers and Jbeta-specific reverse primers was used to amplify TCRbeta CDR3 regions. Through the immunoSEQ service, the TCRbeta libraries were run on an Illumina instrument for sequencing. Processing in the source paper ran as follows. IMGT annotation was used to assign V, D and J genes, and synthetic CDR3 analogues were used to correct the counts for multiplex PCR bias. Repertoire clonality was computed in the immunoSEQ Analyzer as one minus normalized Shannon entropy. Clonal expansion was defined by Fisher's exact test with Benjamini-Hochberg false discovery rate control, using two-tailed P<0.01. TCRdb re-hosts the immuneACCESS table, in-frame sequences only. Its copies lack some clones; in the studies checked, an unresolved V gene accounts for under half of them, and the cause for the rest is not known. Clone size and the V and J calls come from that table; the DNA yielded D and trimming. Counted in this sample were about 5,400 clones; around 79% of them appeared once. The ten largest clonotypes hold roughly 21% of the sample.

The sample consisted of memory CD8+ T cells from blood cultured with regulatory dendritic cells. In light of the paper, this sample's cell subset or site label describes: CD45RO+ memory T cells. This receptor was obtained from a human donor in good health. The sequence is built from TRBV2 and TRBJ2-7, and 7 bases in between align with TRBD1. The CDR3 has the sequence CASSRGQAEFGEQYF. The DNA sequence is as follows: TGTGCCAGCAGTAGAGGACAGGCCGAGTTTGGCGAGCAGTACTTC.